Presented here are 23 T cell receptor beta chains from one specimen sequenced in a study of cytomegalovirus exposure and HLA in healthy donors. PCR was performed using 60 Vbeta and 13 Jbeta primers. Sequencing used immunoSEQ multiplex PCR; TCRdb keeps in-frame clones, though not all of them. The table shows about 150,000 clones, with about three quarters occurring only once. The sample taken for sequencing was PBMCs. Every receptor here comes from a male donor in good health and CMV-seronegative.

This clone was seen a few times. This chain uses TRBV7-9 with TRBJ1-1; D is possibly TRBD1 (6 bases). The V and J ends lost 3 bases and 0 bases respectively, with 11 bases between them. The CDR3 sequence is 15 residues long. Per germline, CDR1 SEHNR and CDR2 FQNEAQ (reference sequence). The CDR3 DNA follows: TGTGCCAGCAGCTTCCAGGACAGATTGAACACTGAAGCTTTCTTT. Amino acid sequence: CASSFQDRLNTEAFF.

The CDR3 region is CASSQALAGGTDTQYF. As DNA, the CDR3 is TGCGCCAGCAGCCAAGCGCTAGCGGGGGGTACAGATACGCAGTATTTT. This chain uses TRBV4-3 with TRBJ2-3, with 11 bases matching TRBD2. CDR1 and CDR2 from the germline V gene are LGHNA and YSLEER. The CDR3 has 16 residues. V lost 1 base, J lost 3 bases, and 3 bases stayed unmatched.

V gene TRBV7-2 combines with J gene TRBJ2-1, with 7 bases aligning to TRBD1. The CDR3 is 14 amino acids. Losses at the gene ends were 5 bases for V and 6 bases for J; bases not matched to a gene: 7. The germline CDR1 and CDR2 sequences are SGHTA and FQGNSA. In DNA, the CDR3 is TGTGCCAGCAGCAACAGGGGTTATCGCAATGAGCAGTTCTTC. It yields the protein CASSNRGYRNEQFF.

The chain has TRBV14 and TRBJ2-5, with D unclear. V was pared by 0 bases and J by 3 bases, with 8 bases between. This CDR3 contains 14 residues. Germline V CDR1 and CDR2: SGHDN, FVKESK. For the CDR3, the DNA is TGTGCCAGCAGCCAAGATTGGGCGAAAGAGACCCAGTACTTC. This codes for CASSQDWAKETQYF.

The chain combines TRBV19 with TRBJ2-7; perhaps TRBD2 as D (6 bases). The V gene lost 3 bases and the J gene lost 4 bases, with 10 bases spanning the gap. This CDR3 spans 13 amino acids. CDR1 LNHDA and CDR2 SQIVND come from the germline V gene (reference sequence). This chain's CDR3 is CASSILGTYEQYF. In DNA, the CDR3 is TGTGCCAGTAGTATTTTAGGGACTTACGAGCAGTACTTC.

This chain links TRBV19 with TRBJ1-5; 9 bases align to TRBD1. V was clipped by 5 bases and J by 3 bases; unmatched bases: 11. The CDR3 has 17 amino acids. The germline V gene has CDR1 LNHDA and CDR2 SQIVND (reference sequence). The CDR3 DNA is TGTGCCAGTAGTGCCCGGACAGGGGACTACTACAATCAGCCCCAGCATTTT. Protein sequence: CASSARTGDYYNQPQHF.

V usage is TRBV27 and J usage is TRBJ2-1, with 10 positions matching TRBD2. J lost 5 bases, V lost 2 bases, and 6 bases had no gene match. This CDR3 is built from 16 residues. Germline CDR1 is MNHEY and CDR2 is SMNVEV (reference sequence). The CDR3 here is CASSLTSGIMNNEQFF. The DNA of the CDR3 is TGTGCCAGCAGTTTAACTAGCGGGATAATGAACAATGAGCAGTTCTTC.

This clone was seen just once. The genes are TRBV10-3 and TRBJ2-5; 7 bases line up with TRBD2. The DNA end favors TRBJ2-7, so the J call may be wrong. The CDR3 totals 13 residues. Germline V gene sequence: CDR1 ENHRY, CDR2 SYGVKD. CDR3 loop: CAIGIGAGDEQYF. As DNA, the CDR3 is TGTGCCATCGGCATCGGGGCGGGAGACGAGCAGTACTTC.

The CDR3 region has the DNA TGTGCCAGCAGCCCAGAAACGTTTGGAGGGGTGAACACCGGGGAGCTGTTTTTT. This gives the protein CASSPETFGGVNTGELFF. The chain uses TRBV5-6 and TRBJ2-2, with D tentatively TRBD2 (6 bases). Germline-derived CDR1 and CDR2 are SGHDT and YYEEEE. V lost 4 bases, J lost 1 base, and 20 bases lay in between. The CDR3 spans 18 residues.

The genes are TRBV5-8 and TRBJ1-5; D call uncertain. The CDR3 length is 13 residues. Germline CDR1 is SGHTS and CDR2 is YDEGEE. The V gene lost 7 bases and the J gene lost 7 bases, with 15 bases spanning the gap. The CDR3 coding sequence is TGTGCCAGCCCTCTTTACCTCGGGCAGCCCCAGCATTTT. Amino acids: CASPLYLGQPQHF. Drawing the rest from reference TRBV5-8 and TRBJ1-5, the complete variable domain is EAGVTQSPTHLIKTRGQQATLRCSPISGHTSVYWYQQALGLGLQFLLWYDEGEERNRGNFPPRFSGRQFPNYSSELNVNALELEDSALYLCASPLYLGQPQHFGDGTRLSIL.

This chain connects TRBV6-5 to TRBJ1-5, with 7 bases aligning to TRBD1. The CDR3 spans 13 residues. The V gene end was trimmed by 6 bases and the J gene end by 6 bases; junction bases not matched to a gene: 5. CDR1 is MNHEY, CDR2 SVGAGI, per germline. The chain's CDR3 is CASSRDRVQPQHF. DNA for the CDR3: TGTGCCAGCAGCCGTGACAGGGTTCAGCCCCAGCATTTT.

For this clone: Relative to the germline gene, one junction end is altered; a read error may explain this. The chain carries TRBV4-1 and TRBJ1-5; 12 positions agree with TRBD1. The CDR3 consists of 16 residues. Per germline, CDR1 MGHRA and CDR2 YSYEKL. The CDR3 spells CASSQAGTGGNRPQHF. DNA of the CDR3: TGCGCCAGCAGCCAAGCCGGGACAGGGGGCAATCGGCCCCAGCATTTT.

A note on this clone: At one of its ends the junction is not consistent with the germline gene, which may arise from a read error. CDR3 sequence: CASSLVPGQGSEQYF. The CDR3 nucleotides read TGTGCTAGCAGCTTAGTGCCGGGACAGGGCAGCGAGCAGTACTTC. The chain is built from TRBV7-7 and TRBJ2-7, with 9 bases aligning to TRBD1. The CDR3 extends over 15 amino acids. Germline lookup yields CDR1 SSHAT and CDR2 FNYEAQ (reference sequence).

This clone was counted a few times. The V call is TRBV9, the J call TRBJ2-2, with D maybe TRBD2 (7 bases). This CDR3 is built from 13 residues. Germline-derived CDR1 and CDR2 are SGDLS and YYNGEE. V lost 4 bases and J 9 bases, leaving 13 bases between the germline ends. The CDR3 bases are TGTGCCAGCAGCTCCCGGGGGGCCCGGGAGCTGTTTTTT. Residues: CASSSRGARELFF.

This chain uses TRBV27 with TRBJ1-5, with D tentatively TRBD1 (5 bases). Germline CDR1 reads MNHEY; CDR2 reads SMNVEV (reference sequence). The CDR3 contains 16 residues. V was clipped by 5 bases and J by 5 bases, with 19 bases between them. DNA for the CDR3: TGTGCCAGCAGTGGGGCCCGGCAGATGCAGGATCAGCCCCAGCATTTT. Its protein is CASSGARQMQDQPQHF.

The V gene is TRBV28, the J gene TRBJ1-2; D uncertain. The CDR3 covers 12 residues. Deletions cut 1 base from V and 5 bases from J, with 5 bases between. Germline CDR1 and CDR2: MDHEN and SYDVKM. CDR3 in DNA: TGTGCCAGCAGTTTATCGGGGTATGGCTACACCTTC. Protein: CASSLSGYGYTF.

In nucleotides, the CDR3 is TGTGCCAGCAGTGCGTATGGGGGCGGCTACACCTTC. It encodes CASSAYGGGYTF. The chain is built from TRBV28 and TRBJ1-2; D is possibly TRBD1 (6 bases). Trimming pared 5 bases from V and 8 bases from J, leaving 12 bases between. Germline-derived CDR1 and CDR2 are MDHEN and SYDVKM. The CDR3 spans 12 residues.

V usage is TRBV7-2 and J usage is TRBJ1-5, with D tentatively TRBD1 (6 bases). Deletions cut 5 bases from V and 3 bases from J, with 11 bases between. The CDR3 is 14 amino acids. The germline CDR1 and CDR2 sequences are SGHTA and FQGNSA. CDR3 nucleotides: TGTGCCAGCAGCAAGACAGGTCCCAATCAGCCCCAGCATTTT. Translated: CASSKTGPNQPQHF.

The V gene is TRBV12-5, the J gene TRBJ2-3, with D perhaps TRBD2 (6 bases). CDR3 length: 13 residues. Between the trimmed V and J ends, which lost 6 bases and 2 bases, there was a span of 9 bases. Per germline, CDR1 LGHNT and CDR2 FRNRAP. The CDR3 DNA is TGTGCTAGTGGCCGGGACTTCACAGATACGCAGTATTTT. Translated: CASGRDFTDTQYF.

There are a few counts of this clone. The CDR3 nucleotides read TGTGCCATCAGTGAGAGGGAGAGGGGGTCGGGCACTGAAGCTTTCTTT. Translation: CAISERERGSGTEAFF. This sequence joins TRBV10-3 and TRBJ1-1; possibly TRBD1 for D (6 bases). The germline gives CDR1 ENHRY, CDR2 SYGVKD. This CDR3 has 16 residues. Deletions cut 2 bases from V and 4 bases from J, with 17 bases between.

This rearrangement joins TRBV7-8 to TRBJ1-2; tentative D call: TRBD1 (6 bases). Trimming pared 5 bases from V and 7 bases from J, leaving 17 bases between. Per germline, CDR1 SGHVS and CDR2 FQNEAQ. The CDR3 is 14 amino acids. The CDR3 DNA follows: TGTGCCAGCAGCCCAGTGGGAGGGGGGGGTGGCTACACCTTC. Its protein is CASSPVGGGGGYTF.

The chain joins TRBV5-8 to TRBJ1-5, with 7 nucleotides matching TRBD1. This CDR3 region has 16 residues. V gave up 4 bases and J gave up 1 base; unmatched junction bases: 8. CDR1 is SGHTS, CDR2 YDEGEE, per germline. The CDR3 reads CASSVRDSRSNQPQHF. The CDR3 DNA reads TGTGCCAGCAGCGTTCGGGACAGCCGGAGCAATCAGCCCCAGCATTTT. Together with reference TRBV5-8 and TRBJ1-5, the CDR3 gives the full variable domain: EAGVTQSPTHLIKTRGQQATLRCSPISGHTSVYWYQQALGLGLQFLLWYDEGEERNRGNFPPRFSGRQFPNYSSELNVNALELEDSALYLCASSVRDSRSNQPQHFGDGTRLSIL.

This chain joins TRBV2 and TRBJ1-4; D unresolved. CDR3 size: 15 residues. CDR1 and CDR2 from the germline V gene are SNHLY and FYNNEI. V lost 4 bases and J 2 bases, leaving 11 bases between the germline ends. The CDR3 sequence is CASSGAFGTNEKLFF. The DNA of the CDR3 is TGTGCCAGCAGTGGAGCATTCGGTACTAATGAAAAACTGTTTTTT.